This section outlines one T cell receptor (beta chain) sequence together with its context. These data belong to a study of blood T cell repertoires in COVID-19. At the level of the study: Samples taken during acute and convalescent COVID-19 were collected in the United States, Italy and Spain. Sample material is recorded as cDNA or gDNA derived from T cells, B-cell-depleted T cells, or PBMCs.

Per the authors' pipeline: Amplifying reference gene primers gave estimates of nucleated cell counts. TCRdb's copy holds only in-frame clones and misses some; the assay was immunoSEQ multiplex PCR. The DNA gave D and trimming, while V, J and clone size come from that table. The table includes 200,000 or so clones, more than 65% detected once. The clonotype was recovered from a woman in her thirties who had recovered from COVID-19. What was sequenced was peripheral blood.

This chain's CDR3 is CAWSKGVEQFF. The CDR3 DNA is TGTGCCTGGAGTAAGGGGGTTGAGCAGTTCTTC. This chain connects TRBV30 to TRBJ2-1; possible D gene TRBD1, 6 bases. Germline values: CDR1 GTSNPN, CDR2 SVGIG (reference sequence). This CDR3 has 11 residues. V was clipped by 2 bases and J by 9 bases, with 8 bases between them.